This entry lists 9 T cell receptor beta chains sequenced from one sample in a study of vaccination and CD4 T cells after COVID-19. Sequenced with the Oncomine TCR Beta short-read assay was DNA taken from cultured CD4+ T cells. TCRdb ran MiXCR on the PCR reads and lists one entry per CDR3 protein. The data hold over 10,000 distinct CDR3 sequences, with 35% to 55% observed a single time. As for treatment: approximately nine-day PBMC culture with coronavirus spike peptide pools or control peptides (ViraFEST assay). These receptors are not linked to any known antigen. Sequenced sample: cultured CD4+ T cells from blood. The receptor set was obtained from a human donor with COVID-19.

The chain combines TRBV15 with TRBJ2-1; TRBD1 matches at 9 bases. The CDR3 contains 16 residues. The ends lost 0 bases at V and 4 bases at J; junction bases unmatched: 4. Germline V gene sequence: CDR1 LNHNV, CDR2 YYDKDF (reference sequence). CDR3 residues: CATSRDGTGTYNEQFF. The DNA of the CDR3 is TGTGCCACCAGCAGAGACGGGACAGGGACGTACAATGAGCAGTTCTTC.

V gene TRBV12-3 or TRBV12-4 combines with J gene TRBJ1-6; no reliable D call. CDR3 length: 14 amino acids. Trimming cost V 3 bases and J 7 bases, with 10 bases left between them. The chain's CDR3 is CASSFHSSNSPLHF. DNA for the CDR3: TGTGCCAGCAGTTTCCACAGCTCGAATTCACCCCTCCACTTT.

The V call is TRBV7-9, the J call TRBJ1-1; the D gene is possibly TRBD1 (6 bases). Trimming took off 3 bases at V and 1 base at J, with 12 bases between the two ends. The CDR3 totals 15 residues. The germline V gene encodes CDR1 SEHNR and CDR2 FQNEAQ (reference sequence). The CDR3 reads CASSLAGGPNTEAFF. CDR3 DNA: TGTGCCAGCAGCTTGGCGGGGGGCCCGAACACTGAAGCTTTCTTT. Full variable domain (outside the CDR3, taken from reference TRBV7-9 and TRBJ1-1): DTGVSQNPRHKITKRGQNVTFRCDPISEHNRLYWYRQTLGQGPEFLTYFQNEAQLEKSRLLSDRFSAERPKGSFSTLEIQRTEQGDSAMYLCASSLAGGPNTEAFFGQGTRLTVV.

The chain joins TRBV5-5 to TRBJ1-5; 11 bases line up with TRBD1. Germline V lookup: CDR1 SGHKS, CDR2 YYEKEE (reference sequence). Trimming at V came to 3 bases and at J to 3 bases, leaving 14 bases not matched to a gene. CDR3 length equals 19 residues. DNA for the CDR3: TGTGCCAGCAGCTGGACGACGGGACAGGGGGTCCTTATCAATCAGCCCCAGCATTTT. Its protein is CASSWTTGQGVLINQPQHF.

The V and J genes are TRBV20-1 and TRBJ1-1; D is ambiguous. V lost 0 bases and J 3 bases, leaving 14 bases between the germline ends. Per germline, CDR1 DFQATT and CDR2 SNEGSKA (reference sequence). The CDR3 runs to 15 residues. CDR3 loop: CSARDPRGKDTEAFF. The CDR3 DNA reads as TGCAGTGCTAGAGATCCACGGGGTAAGGACACTGAAGCTTTCTTT.

V usage is TRBV12-3 or TRBV12-4 and J usage is TRBJ2-5; D may be TRBD1 (6 bases). The CDR3 has 14 residues. Deletions cut 5 bases from V and 2 bases from J, with 12 bases between. The CDR3 is CASSLGQPQETQYF. The DNA of the CDR3 is TGTGCCAGCAGTCTTGGACAGCCTCAAGAGACCCAGTACTTC.

This clonotype appeared once. The chain carries TRBV6-5 and TRBJ2-1; no firm D call. From germline, CDR1 is MNHEY and CDR2 SVGAGI. V was shortened by 0 bases and J by 2 bases, with 8 bases between the two germline ends. The CDR3 covers 15 residues. The CDR3 protein is CASSYSKRAYNEQFF. The CDR3 DNA sequence: TGTGCCAGCAGTTACTCGAAACGGGCCTACAATGAGCAGTTCTTC.

The rearrangement uses TRBV11-2 and TRBJ1-1; D gene ambiguous. The length of the CDR3 is 15 residues. V was cut by 5 bases and J by 5 bases, with 18 bases left in between. CDR1 is SGHAT and CDR2 is FQNNGV in the germline V gene. CDR3 DNA sequence: TGTGCCAGCAGCGTTGGAGTTGCGTTCGGAACTGAAGCTTTCTTT. Its translation is CASSVGVAFGTEAFF. The variable domain in full, with the rest retrieved from reference TRBV11-2 and TRBJ1-1, is EAGVAQSPRYKIIEKRQSVAFWCNPISGHATLYWYQQILGQGPKLLIQFQNNGVVDDSQLPKDRFSAERLKGVDSTLKIQPAKLEDSAVYLCASSVGVAFGTEAFFGQGTRLTVV.

This clonotype occurred a few times. The chain combines TRBV20-1 with TRBJ2-1; 12 bases are a match to TRBD2. Germline V gene sequence: CDR1 DFQATT, CDR2 SNEGSKA (reference sequence). V lost 0 bases, J lost 4 bases, and 4 bases stayed unmatched. The CDR3 has 16 residues. In nucleotides, the CDR3 is TGCAGTGCTAGAGATCCCGGGACTAGCGGGTACAATGAGCAGTTCTTC. Amino acids: CSARDPGTSGYNEQFF.